This T cell receptor (beta chain) was documented in a study of blood T cell repertoires in COVID-19. Whole-study context: T cells, B-cell-depleted T cells, or PBMCs supplied cDNA or gDNA.

This CDR3 has 19 amino acids. Trimming took 1 base from V and 8 from J; bases not matched to a gene: 16. Germline V gene sequence: CDR1 MNHNS, CDR2 SASEGT. The data were produced by immunoSEQ multiplex PCR, yet TCRdb's version contains in-frame clones alone and is incomplete. The sample shows approximately 210,000 clones, 89% of them seen only once. This clone was recorded only once. V usage is TRBV6-1 and J usage is TRBJ1-4; 10 bases map to TRBD1. Sample: PBMCs or T cells enriched from blood (not recorded which). This clonotype was obtained from a woman under 30 who had recovered from COVID-19. The DNA of the CDR3 is TGTGCCAGCAGTGAAGAAGGACCTGGGACAGGGGTTTATTGGGAAAAACTGTTTTTT. It specifies CASSEEGPGTGVYWEKLFF.